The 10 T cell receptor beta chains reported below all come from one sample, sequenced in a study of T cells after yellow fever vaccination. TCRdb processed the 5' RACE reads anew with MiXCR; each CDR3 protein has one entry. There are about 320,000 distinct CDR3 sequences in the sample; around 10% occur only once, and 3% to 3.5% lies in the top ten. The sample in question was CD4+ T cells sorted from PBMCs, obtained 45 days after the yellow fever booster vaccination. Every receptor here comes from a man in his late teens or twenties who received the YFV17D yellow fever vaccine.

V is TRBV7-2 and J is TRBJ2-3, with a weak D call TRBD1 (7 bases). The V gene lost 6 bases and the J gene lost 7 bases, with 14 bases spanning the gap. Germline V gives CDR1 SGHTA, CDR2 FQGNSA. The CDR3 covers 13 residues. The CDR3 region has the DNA TGTGCCAGCAGAGGTGGAGGGGGCAATACGCAGTATTTT. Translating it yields CASRGGGGNTQYF.

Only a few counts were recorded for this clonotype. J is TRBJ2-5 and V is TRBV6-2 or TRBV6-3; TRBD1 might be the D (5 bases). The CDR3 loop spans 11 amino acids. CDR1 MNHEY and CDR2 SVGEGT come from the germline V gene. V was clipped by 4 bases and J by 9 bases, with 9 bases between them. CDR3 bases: TGTGCCAGCAGTTTGGGGCTGGCCCAGTACTTC. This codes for CASSLGLAQYF.

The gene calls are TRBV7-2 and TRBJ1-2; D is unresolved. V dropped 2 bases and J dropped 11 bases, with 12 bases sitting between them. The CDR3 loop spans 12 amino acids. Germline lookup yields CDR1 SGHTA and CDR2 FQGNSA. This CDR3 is CASSLWGTEYTF. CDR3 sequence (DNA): TGTGCCAGCAGCTTATGGGGTACTGAGTACACCTTC.

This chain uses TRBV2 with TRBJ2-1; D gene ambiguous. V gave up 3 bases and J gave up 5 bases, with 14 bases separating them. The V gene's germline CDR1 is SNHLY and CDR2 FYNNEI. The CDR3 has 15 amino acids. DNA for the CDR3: TGTGCCAGCAGTGACCGGCAGCGAGCCAACAATGAGCAGTTCTTC. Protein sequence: CASSDRQRANNEQFF. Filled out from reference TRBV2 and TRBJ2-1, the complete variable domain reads EPEVTQTPSHQVTQMGQEVILRCVPISNHLYFYWYRQILGQKVEFLVSFYNNEISEKSEIFDDQFSVERPDGSNFTLKIRSTKLEDSAMYFCASSDRQRANNEQFFGPGTRLTVL.

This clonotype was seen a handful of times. CDR3 sequence: CATSNGYNEQFF. For the CDR3, the DNA is TGTGCCACCAGCAACGGCTACAATGAGCAGTTCTTC. J is TRBJ2-1 and V is TRBV15; D uncertain. Trimming left V 4 bases short and J 3 bases short, with 4 bases between. Looked up from germline, CDR1 is LNHNV and CDR2 is YYDKDF (reference sequence). The CDR3 totals 12 residues.

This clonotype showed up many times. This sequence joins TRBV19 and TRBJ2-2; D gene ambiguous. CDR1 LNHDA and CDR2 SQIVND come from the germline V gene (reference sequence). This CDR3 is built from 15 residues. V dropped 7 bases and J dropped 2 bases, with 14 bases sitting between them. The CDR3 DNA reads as TGTGCCAGTATGGCCCTAGGCGTTAACACCGGGGAGCTGTTTTTT. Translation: CASMALGVNTGELFF. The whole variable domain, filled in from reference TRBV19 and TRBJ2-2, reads DGGITQSPKYLFRKEGQNVTLSCEQNLNHDAMYWYRQDPGQGLRLIYYSQIVNDFQKGDIAEGYSVSREKKESFPLTVTSAQKNPTAFYLCASMALGVNTGELFFGEGSRLTVL.

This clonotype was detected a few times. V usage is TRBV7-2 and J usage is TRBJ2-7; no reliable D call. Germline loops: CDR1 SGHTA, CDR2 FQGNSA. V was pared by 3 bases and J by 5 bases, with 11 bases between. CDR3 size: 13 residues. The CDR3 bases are TGTGCCAGCAGCTTGGGTGGCGTGCACGAGCAGTACTTC. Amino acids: CASSLGGVHEQYF.

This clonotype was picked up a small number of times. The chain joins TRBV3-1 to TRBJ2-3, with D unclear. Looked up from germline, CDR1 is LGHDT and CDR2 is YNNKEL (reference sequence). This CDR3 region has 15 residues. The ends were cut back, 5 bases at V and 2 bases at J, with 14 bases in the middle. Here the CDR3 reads CASSNNRKDTDTQYF. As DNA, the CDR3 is TGTGCCAGCAGCAACAATAGGAAAGACACAGATACGCAGTATTTT.

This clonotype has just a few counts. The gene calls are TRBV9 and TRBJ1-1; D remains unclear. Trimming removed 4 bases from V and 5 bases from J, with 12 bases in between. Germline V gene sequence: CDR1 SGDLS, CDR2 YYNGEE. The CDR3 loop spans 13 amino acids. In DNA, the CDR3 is TGTGCCAGCAGCCAGGCCCTGGGGACTGAAGCTTTCTTT. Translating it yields CASSQALGTEAFF. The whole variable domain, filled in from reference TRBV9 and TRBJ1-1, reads DSGVTQTPKHLITATGQRVTLRCSPRSGDLSVYWYQQSLDQGLQFLIQYYNGEERAKGNILERFSAQQFPDLHSELNLSSLELGDSALYFCASSQALGTEAFFGQGTRLTVV.

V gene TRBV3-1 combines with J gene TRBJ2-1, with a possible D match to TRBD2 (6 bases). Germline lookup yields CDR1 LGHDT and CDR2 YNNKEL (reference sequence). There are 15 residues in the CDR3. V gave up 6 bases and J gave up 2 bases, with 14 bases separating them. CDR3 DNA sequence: TGTGCCAGCAGTAGCGGACACTTAGCCTACAATGAGCAGTTCTTC. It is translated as CASSSGHLAYNEQFF.